These T cell receptor beta chains were read from a single sample in a study of T cells in Graves' hyperthyroidism and ophthalmopathy. A single record per CDR3 protein comes from TCRdb applying MiXCR to the multiplex PCR reads. There are about 200,000 distinct CDR3 sequences in the sample; approximately 16% occur only once, and roughly 55% lies in the top ten. The sequenced sample consisted of blood. The receptors originated from a woman aged 45 to 65 with Graves' hyperthyroidism. CDR3s include the opening cysteine and the closing phenylalanine or tryptophan. Each record gives: clone size, D gene, V gene, J gene, CDR3 protein, CDR3 DNA. A D gene is named only where the DNA matches it firmly. Size tells how often a clone was seen (once, few, many) or the class of an expanded clone, and some rows leave it out.

>NA|TRBD2|TRBV19|TRBJ2-1
CASSILRTSEVQFF
TGTGCCAGTAGTATACTCCGGACTAGCGAAGTGCAGTTCTTC
>NA|NA|TRBV7-9|TRBJ2-1
CASSLNSRNNEQFF
TGTGCCAGCAGCTTGAATTCTCGGAACAATGAGCAGTTCTTC
>many|NA|TRBV2|TRBJ1-5
CASTPTGSVGNQPQHF
TGTGCCAGCACTCCCACAGGGAGTGTCGGCAATCAGCCCCAGCATTTT
>NA|TRBD1|TRBV7-9|TRBJ1-2
CASDGQERHTF
TGTGCCAGCGATGGACAGGAAAGACACACCTTC
>many|NA|TRBV6-1|TRBJ1-1
CASSEGGIVTEAFF
TGTGCCAGCAGTGAAGGGGGGATAGTCACTGAAGCTTTCTTT
>few|NA|TRBV2|TRBJ2-2
CARRGENTGELFF
TGTGCCCGCCGAGGGGAAAACACCGGGGAGCTGTTTTTT
>NA|NA|TRBV29-1|TRBJ2-7
CSVYTGTQDEQYF
TGCAGCGTGTACACCGGGACACAAGACGAGCAGTACTTC
>few|NA|TRBV20-1|TRBJ1-1
CSARGGLRVNTEAFF
TGCAGTGCTAGAGGTGGACTCCGCGTGAACACTGAAGCTTTCTTT
>NA|TRBD1|TRBV3-1|TRBJ1-1
CASSQRDRLPWGTEAFF
TGTGCCAGCAGCCAAAGGGACAGATTACCGTGGGGCACTGAAGCTTTCTTT
>many|NA|TRBV27|TRBJ1-1
CASSLDPKNTEAFF
TGTGCCAGCAGTTTAGACCCCAAGAACACTGAAGCTTTCTTT
>NA|NA|TRBV6-9|TRBJ1-1
CASSYFPGKGTEAFF
TGTGCCAGCAGTTACTTTCCGGGCAAGGGCACTGAAGCTTTCTTT
>NA|TRBD1|TRBV19|TRBJ1-1
CASSLLDRVTEAFF
TGTGCCAGTAGTTTGTTGGACAGGGTAACTGAAGCTTTCTTT
>many|TRBD2|TRBV30|TRBJ2-1
CAWTGSGRGGSYNEQFF
TGTGCCTGGACTGGTAGCGGGAGAGGGGGCTCCTACAATGAGCAGTTCTTC
>few|TRBD2|TRBV7-6|TRBJ2-5
CASSQGVSGSFGETQYF
TGTGCCAGCAGCCAGGGTGTCAGCGGGAGTTTCGGGGAGACCCAGTACTTC
>NA|NA|TRBV5-1|TRBJ2-7
CASSGGRHYEQYF
TGCGCCAGCAGCGGAGGACGGCACTACGAGCAGTACTTC
>NA|NA|TRBV10-3|TRBJ2-2
CAISETRSRLISGELFF
TGTGCCATCAGTGAGACCCGGTCCCGGCTTATCTCCGGGGAGCTGTTTTTT
>NA|NA|TRBV4-1|TRBJ1-6
CASSQGRNSPLHF
TGCGCCAGCAGCCAGGGGAGAAATTCACCCCTCCACTTT
>many|NA|TRBV24-1|TRBJ1-5
CATGRGSNQPQHF
TGTGCCACCGGTCGGGGGAGCAATCAGCCCCAGCATTTT
>few|NA|TRBV28|TRBJ2-3
CASSLLGSIDTQYF
TGTGCCAGCAGTTTATTAGGGAGCATCGATACGCAGTATTTT
>many|NA|TRBV3-1|TRBJ2-5
CASSQGTAETQYF
TGTGCCAGCAGCCAAGGGACCGCGGAGACCCAGTACTTC
>NA|NA|TRBV9|TRBJ2-5
CASSINRETQYF
TGTGCCAGCAGCATCAACCGGGAGACCCAGTACTTC
>few|TRBD2|TRBV10-1|TRBJ2-1
CASSERSSGRSPYNEQFF
TGCGCCAGCAGTGAGAGGTCTAGCGGGAGGAGTCCCTACAATGAGCAGTTCTTC
>many|TRBD2|TRBV27|TRBJ2-1
CASSSRTSGSGNEQFF
TGTGCCAGCAGTTCCAGGACTAGCGGGAGTGGTAATGAGCAGTTCTTC
>many|TRBD1|TRBV2|TRBJ2-5
CASSLDRAGSQTQYF
TGTGCCAGCAGTCTGGACAGGGCGGGGTCACAGACCCAGTACTTC
>once|NA|TRBV14|TRBJ2-3
CASSLPYSTDTQYF
TGTGCCAGCAGCCTTCCGTACAGCACAGATACGCAGTATTTT
>NA|NA|TRBV28|TRBJ2-1
CASSIGLYNEQFF
TGTGCCAGCAGCATCGGACTATACAATGAGCAGTTCTTC
>many|TRBD1|TRBV7-9|TRBJ1-1
CASSTRQGGNTEAFF
TGTGCCAGCAGCACTCGACAGGGAGGAAACACTGAAGCTTTCTTT
>many|TRBD2|TRBV29-1|TRBJ2-7
CSAGGLPPYEQYF
TGCAGCGCGGGGGGACTGCCACCCTACGAGCAGTACTTC
>many|NA|TRBV12-3/TRBV12-4|TRBJ1-2
CASSLRPTGPYGYTF
TGTGCCAGCAGTTTAAGGCCGACAGGACCTTATGGCTACACCTTC
>NA|NA|TRBV9|TRBJ1-2
CASSVDNTNYGYTF
TGTGCCAGCAGCGTAGATAACACTAACTATGGCTACACCTTC
>once|NA|TRBV2|TRBJ1-1
CASSEGGWVNTEAFF
TGTGCCAGCAGTGAGGGTGGTTGGGTGAACACTGAAGCTTTCTTT
>NA|NA|TRBV27|TRBJ2-6
CASSPEPGPRLRVLTF
TGTGCCAGCAGTCCAGAACCGGGCCCCCGATTAAGAGTCCTGACTTTC
>NA|NA|TRBV20-1|TRBJ1-4
CSARARREEKLFF
TGCAGTGCCCGAGCCCGGCGGGAGGAAAAACTGTTTTTT
>many|TRBD2|TRBV6-6|TRBJ2-5
CASSYPVRKREGLWETQYF
TGTGCCAGCAGTTACCCCGTCCGGAAGCGGGAGGGCCTTTGGGAGACCCAGTACTTC
>many|NA|TRBV9|TRBJ2-7
CASSVSGTGSYEQYF
TGTGCCAGCAGCGTTAGCGGGACAGGGTCCTACGAGCAGTACTTC